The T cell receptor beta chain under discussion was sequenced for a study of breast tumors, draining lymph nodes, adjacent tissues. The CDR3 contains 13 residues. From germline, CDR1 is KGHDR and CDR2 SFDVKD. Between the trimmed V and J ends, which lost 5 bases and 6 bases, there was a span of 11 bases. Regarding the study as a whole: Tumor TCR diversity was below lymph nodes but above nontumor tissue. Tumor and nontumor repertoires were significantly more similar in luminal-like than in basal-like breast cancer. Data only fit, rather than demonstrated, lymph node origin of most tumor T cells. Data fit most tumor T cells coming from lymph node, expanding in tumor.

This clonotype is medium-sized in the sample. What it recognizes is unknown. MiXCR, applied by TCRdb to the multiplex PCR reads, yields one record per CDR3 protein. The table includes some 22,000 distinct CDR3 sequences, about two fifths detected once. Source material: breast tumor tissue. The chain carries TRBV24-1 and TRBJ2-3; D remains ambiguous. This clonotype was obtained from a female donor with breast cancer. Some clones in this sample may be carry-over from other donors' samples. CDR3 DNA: TGTGCCACCAGTGCACCCCCGCCGGATACGCAGTATTTT. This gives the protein CATSAPPPDTQYF.